This TCR beta chain was sequenced in a study of Graves' ophthalmopathy and Graves' hyperthyroidism. The CDR3 sequence is 15 residues long. Trimming removed 5 bases from V and 7 bases from J; junction bases left unmatched: 13. CDR1 is SGHAT and CDR2 is FQNNGV in the germline V gene. Reliance was placed on clinical symptoms, serum thyroxine, TRAb, thyroid ultrasound and orbital computed tomography for diagnosis. About 10 ml of fresh blood yielded the PBMCs by density gradient. For repertoire sequencing, the TCR beta CDR3 regions were amplified from RNA transcripts. RT-PCR was first run with HTBI primers, then multiplex PCR in a second round. In TCRdb, the multiplex PCR reads were re-called with MiXCR into one record per CDR3 protein. The repertoire has hundreds of thousands of distinct CDR3 sequences, 14% of them found once; the top ten carry 9.5% to 10%.

The chain employs TRBV11-2 and TRBJ2-7; 8 bases are a match to TRBD1. The sample taken for sequencing was blood. This clonotype was obtained from a woman aged 25 to 45 with Graves' ophthalmopathy. As DNA, the CDR3 is TGTGCCAGCAGCATCTTAGGACAGGGACGAGGGGAGCAGTACTTC. Encoded protein: CASSILGQGRGEQYF.